This T cell receptor (beta chain) came from a study of cytomegalovirus exposure and HLA in healthy donors. Study results and limitations: Cytomegalovirus-associated status was assigned to about 180 TCR beta chains.

The PCR made use of 60 Vbeta and 13 Jbeta primers. In the source study's methods: Later work found 80 million or so unique TCR beta chains, with 10 million to 14 million shared. Here immunoSEQ multiplex PCR was the method, and the copy in TCRdb shows in-frame clones only, minus some. From that table come the V and J calls and clone size; the DNA was used to work out D and trimming. The sample lists 150,000 to 180,000 clones, roughly four fifths seen once, with roughly 1.4% in the top ten. Note on this clone: Its antigen is as yet unknown.

The CDR3 runs to 14 residues. In germline, CDR1 is MNHEY, CDR2 SMNVEV (reference sequence). The junction had 7 bases not matched to a gene; V was cut back by 7 bases and J by 5 bases. Healthy bone marrow donors supplied every sample. The genes are TRBV27 and TRBJ1-1; 10 bases fit TRBD1. The sequenced material came from PBMCs. This sequence was found in a man aged 18 to 30 in good health and CMV-seronegative. CDR3 residues: CASNRQGARTEAFF. The CDR3, as DNA: TGTGCCAGCAACCGACAGGGGGCGAGGACTGAAGCTTTCTTT.